This TCR beta chain is drawn from a study of cytomegalovirus exposure and HLA in healthy donors. Study-wide points: Among TCR sequences, most were rare, though some public TCRs appeared in many donors. A previous analysis found most TCR beta V segments productive roughly 87% or roughly 30% of the time. Cytomegalovirus-associated status was assigned to 164 TCR beta chains.

The study ran its PCR with 60 Vbeta and 13 Jbeta primers. Some clones are missing from TCRdb's copy, which holds only in-frame ones; the method was immunoSEQ multiplex PCR. The sample includes about 200,000 clones, roughly 85% of them seen just once. This clone was detected only a few times. As yet, its antigen is unknown. CDR3 size: 13 residues. Trimming left V 5 bases short and J 7 bases short, with 15 bases between. Germline values: CDR1 SNHLY, CDR2 FYNNEI. This receptor was obtained from a woman in her 50s in good health and CMV-seronegative. The sample consisted of PBMCs. V gene TRBV2 combines with J gene TRBJ2-7, with D maybe TRBD2 (6 bases). In DNA, the CDR3 is TGTGCCAGCAGTTTTTCGAAGCGGGTAGAGCAGTACTTC. Translating gives CASSFSKRVEQYF.